The 4 T cell receptor beta chains in this list originate from one sample, sequenced in a study of T-cell memory formation after mild COVID-19. TCRdb passed the 5' RACE reads through MiXCR, listing each CDR3 protein once. The table has 300,000 to 400,000 distinct CDR3 sequences, around 15% seen once. Sequencing was carried out using PBMCs or a T cell subset sorted from them (not recorded which). The receptors shown here come from a man between 18 and 35 years old who had mild COVID-19 (a few samples of this study predate the infection). Cell type and time point are not known.

The DNA of the CDR3 is TGCGCCAGCACAACGGCGGGGGGCCCTGAAGCTTTCTTT. It encodes CASTTAGGPEAFF. The genes are TRBV5-1 and TRBJ1-1, with D possibly TRBD1 on 6 matching bases. The ends were cut back, 6 bases at V and 6 bases at J, with 15 bases in the middle. Germline assignment: CDR1 SGHRS and CDR2 YFSETQ. The CDR3 sequence is 13 residues long.

J is TRBJ1-2 and V is TRBV6-2 or TRBV6-3, with no clear D. This CDR3 has 13 residues. Trimming removed 10 bases at V and 0 bases at J, with 12 bases between. Per the germline V gene, CDR1 is MNHEY and CDR2 is SVGEGT. DNA for the CDR3: TGTGCCATCCGGCGGGGATCTAACTATGGCTACACCTTC. Residues: CAIRRGSNYGYTF.

In this sample, this clonotype turned up a few times. As DNA, the CDR3 is TGCGCCAGCAGCCAAGGGTCCAGCGATGAAAAACTGTTTTTT. Translation gives CASSQGSSDEKLFF. The chain links TRBV4-3 to TRBJ1-4, with D unresolved. The V gene lost 1 base and the J gene lost 6 bases, with 9 bases spanning the gap. Germline CDR1 reads LGHNA; CDR2 reads YSLEER. The CDR3 is 14 residues long.

V usage is TRBV27 and J usage is TRBJ2-1; D unclear. The CDR3 has 11 amino acids. Germline values: CDR1 MNHEY, CDR2 SMNVEV (reference sequence). Trimming took off 5 bases at V and 14 bases at J, with 13 bases between the two ends. CDR3 sequence: CASSPGSEEFF. The DNA of the CDR3 is TGTGCCAGCAGTCCTGGATCCGAGGAGTTCTTC.